This T cell receptor beta chain was identified in a study of CD8 T cells in Susac syndrome. RNA amounts of about 0.5 to 1 ug underwent reverse transcription with random hexamers. The immunoSEQ assay covered 54 Vbeta and 13 Jbeta segments for CDR3. TCRdb reprocessed the immunoSEQ multiplex PCR reads via MiXCR and lists one record per CDR3 protein. The profile covers about 120,000 distinct CDR3 sequences, with around 93% appearing a single time and roughly 0.12% taken by the ten largest. Germline CDR1 and CDR2: SGHTA and FQGNSA. Deletions cut 5 bases from V and 4 bases from J, with 18 bases between. This CDR3 has 15 amino acids.

Sequenced input: CD8+ T cells from PBMCs. The origin of this receptor is a human donor in good health. J is TRBJ2-7 and V is TRBV7-2, with D perhaps TRBD1 or TRBD2 (5 bases each). The CDR3 DNA is TGTGCCAGCAGCGCAGGGACCCAAAAACCTTACGAGCAGTACTTC. This codes for CASSAGTQKPYEQYF. The entire variable domain, with the rest obtained from reference TRBV7-2 and TRBJ2-7, is as follows: GAGVSQSPSNKVTEKGKDVELRCDPISGHTALYWYRQSLGQGLEFLIYFQGNSAPDKSGLPSDRFSAERTGGSVSTLTIQRTQQEDSAVYLCASSAGTQKPYEQYFGPGTRLTVT.